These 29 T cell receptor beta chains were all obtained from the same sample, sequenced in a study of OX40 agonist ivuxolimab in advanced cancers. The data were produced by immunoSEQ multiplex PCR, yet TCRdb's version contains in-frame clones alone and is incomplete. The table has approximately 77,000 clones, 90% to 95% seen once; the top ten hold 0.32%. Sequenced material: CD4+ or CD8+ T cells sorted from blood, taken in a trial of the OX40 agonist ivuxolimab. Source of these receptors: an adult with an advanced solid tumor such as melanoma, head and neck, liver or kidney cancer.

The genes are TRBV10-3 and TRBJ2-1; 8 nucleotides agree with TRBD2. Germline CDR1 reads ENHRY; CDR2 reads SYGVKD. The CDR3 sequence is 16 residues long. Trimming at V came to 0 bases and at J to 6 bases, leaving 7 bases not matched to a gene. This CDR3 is CAISESTGGASNEQFF. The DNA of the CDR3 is TGTGCCATCAGTGAGTCGACCGGGGGGGCCTCCAATGAGCAGTTCTTC.

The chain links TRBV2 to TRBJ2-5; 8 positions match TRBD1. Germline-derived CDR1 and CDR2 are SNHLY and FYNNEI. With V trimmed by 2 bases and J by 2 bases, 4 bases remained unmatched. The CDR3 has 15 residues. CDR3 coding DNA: TGTGCCAGCAGTGAACAGGGGGCAAGACAAGAGACCCAGTACTTC. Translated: CASSEQGARQETQYF.

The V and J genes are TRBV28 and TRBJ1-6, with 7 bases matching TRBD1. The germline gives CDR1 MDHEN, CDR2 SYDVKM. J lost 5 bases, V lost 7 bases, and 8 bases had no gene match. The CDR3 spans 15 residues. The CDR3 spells CASTPGGPNNSPLHF. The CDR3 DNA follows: TGTGCCAGCACCCCAGGGGGGCCCAATAATTCACCCCTCCACTTT.

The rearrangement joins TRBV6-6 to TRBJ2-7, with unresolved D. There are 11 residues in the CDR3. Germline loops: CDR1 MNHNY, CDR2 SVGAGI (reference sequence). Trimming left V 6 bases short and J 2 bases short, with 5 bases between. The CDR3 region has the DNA TGTGCCAGCAGCCCCACCTACGAGCAGTACTTC. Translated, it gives CASSPTYEQYF.

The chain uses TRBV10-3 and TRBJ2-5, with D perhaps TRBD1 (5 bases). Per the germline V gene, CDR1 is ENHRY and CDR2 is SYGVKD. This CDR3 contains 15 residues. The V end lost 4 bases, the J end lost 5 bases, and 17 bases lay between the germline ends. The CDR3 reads CAISAQLQGPETQYF. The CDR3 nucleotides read TGTGCCATCAGTGCCCAGCTCCAGGGCCCCGAGACCCAGTACTTC.

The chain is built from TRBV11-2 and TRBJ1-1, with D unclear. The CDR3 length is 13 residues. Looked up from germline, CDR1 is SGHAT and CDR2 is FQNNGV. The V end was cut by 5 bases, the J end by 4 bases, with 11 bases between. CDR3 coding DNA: TGTGCCAGCAGCCCCGAGCGAGGCACTGAAGCTTTCTTT. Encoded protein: CASSPERGTEAFF.

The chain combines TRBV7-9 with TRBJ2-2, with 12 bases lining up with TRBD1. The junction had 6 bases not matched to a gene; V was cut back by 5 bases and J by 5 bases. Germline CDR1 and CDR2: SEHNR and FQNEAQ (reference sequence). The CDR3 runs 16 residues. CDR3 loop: CASSRDRGLGTGELFF. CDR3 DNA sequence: TGTGCCAGCAGCAGGGACAGGGGGCTGGGGACCGGGGAGCTGTTTTTT. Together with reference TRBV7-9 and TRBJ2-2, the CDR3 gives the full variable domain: DTGVSQNPRHKITKRGQNVTFRCDPISEHNRLYWYRQTLGQGPEFLTYFQNEAQLEKSRLLSDRFSAERPKGSFSTLEIQRTEQGDSAMYLCASSRDRGLGTGELFFGEGSRLTVL.

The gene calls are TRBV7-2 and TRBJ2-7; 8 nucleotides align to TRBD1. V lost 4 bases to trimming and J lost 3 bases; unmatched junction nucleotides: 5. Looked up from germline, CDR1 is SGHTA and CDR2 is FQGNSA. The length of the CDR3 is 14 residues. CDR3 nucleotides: TGTGCCAGCAGCTCGCGGACAGGGAGCTACGAGCAGTACTTC. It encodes CASSSRTGSYEQYF.

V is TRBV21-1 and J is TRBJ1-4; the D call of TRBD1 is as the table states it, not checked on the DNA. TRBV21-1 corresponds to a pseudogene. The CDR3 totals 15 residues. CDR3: CASRPNSGANEKLFF. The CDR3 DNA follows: TGTGCCAGCAGACCGAATTCAGGGGCGAATGAAAAACTGTTTTTT.

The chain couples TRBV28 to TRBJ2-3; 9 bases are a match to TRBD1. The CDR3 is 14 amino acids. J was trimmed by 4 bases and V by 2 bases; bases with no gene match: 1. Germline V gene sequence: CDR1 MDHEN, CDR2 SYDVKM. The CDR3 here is CASSLTGGADTQYF. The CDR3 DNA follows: TGTGCCAGCAGTTTAACAGGGGGCGCAGATACGCAGTATTTT.

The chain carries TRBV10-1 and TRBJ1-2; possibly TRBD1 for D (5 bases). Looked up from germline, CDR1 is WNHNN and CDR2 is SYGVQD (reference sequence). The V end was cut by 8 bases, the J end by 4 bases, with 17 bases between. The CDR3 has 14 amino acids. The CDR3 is CASRSGLGGYGYTF. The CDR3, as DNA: TGCGCCAGCCGAAGCGGGTTGGGGGGCTATGGCTACACCTTC.

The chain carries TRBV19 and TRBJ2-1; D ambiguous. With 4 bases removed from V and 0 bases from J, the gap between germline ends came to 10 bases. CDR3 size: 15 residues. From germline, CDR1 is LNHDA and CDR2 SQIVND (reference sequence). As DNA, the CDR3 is TGTGCCAGTAGTACCTCGGCTAGCTCCTACAATGAGCAGTTCTTC. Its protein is CASSTSASSYNEQFF. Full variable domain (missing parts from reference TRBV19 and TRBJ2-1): DGGITQSPKYLFRKEGQNVTLSCEQNLNHDAMYWYRQDPGQGLRLIYYSQIVNDFQKGDIAEGYSVSREKKESFPLTVTSAQKNPTAFYLCASSTSASSYNEQFFGPGTRLTVL.

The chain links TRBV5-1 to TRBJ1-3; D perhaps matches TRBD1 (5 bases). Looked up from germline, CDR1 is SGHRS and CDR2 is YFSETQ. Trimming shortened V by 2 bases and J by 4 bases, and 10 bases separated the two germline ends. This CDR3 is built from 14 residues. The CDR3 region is CASSFGGSGNTIYF. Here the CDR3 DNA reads TGCGCCAGCAGCTTCGGGGGGTCAGGAAACACCATATATTTT.

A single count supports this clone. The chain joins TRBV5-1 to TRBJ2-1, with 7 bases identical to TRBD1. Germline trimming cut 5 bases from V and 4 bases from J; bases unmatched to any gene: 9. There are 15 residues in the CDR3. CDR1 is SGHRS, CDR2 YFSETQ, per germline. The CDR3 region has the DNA TGCGCCAGCAGTTACAGGGGACCTCCTTACAATGAGCAGTTCTTC. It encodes CASSYRGPPYNEQFF.

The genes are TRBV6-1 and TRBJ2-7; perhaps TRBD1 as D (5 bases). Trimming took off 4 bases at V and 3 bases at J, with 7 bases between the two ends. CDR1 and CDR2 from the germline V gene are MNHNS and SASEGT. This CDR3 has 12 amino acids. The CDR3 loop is CASSAQGYEQYF. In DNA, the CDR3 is TGTGCCAGCAGTGCCCAGGGCTACGAGCAGTACTTC.

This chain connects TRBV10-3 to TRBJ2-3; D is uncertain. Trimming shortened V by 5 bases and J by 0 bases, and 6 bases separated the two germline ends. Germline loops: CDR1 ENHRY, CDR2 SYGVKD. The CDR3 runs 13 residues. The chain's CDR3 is CAISMDSTDTQYF. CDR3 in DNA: TGTGCCATCAGTATGGACAGCACAGATACGCAGTATTTT.

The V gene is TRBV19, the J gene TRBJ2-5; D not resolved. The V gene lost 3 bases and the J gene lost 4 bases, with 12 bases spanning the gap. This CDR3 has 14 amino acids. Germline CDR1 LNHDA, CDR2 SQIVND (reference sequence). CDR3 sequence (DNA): TGTGCCAGTAGTATGTGGGCAATCGGAGAGACCCAGTACTTC. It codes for CASSMWAIGETQYF.

The CDR3 coding sequence is TGTGCCAGCAGTGAAGAGACGATGGGTTATTCACCCCTCCACTTT. Its protein is CASSEETMGYSPLHF. The chain employs TRBV6-1 and TRBJ1-6, with unresolved D. The CDR3 runs 15 residues. Trimming removed 1 base from V and 8 bases from J, with 12 bases in between. Looked up from germline, CDR1 is MNHNS and CDR2 is SASEGT.

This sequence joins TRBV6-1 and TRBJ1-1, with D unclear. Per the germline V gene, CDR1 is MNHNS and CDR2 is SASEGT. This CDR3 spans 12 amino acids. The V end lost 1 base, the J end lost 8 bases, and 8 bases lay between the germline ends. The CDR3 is CASSEEIGEAFF. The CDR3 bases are TGTGCCAGCAGTGAAGAGATAGGAGAAGCTTTCTTT.

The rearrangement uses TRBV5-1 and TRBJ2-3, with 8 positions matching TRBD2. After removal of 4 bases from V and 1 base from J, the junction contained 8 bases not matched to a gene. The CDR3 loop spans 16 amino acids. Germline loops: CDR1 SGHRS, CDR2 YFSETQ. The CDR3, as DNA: TGCGCCAGCAGCGGTGAAAGCGGGAGCGGCACAGATACGCAGTATTTT. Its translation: CASSGESGSGTDTQYF.

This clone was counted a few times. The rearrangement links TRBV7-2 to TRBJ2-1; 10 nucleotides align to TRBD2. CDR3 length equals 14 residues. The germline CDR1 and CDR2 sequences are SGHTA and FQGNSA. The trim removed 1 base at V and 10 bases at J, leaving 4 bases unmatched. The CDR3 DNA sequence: TGTGCCAGCAGCTTAGGACTAGCGGGCGGAGAGCAGTTCTTC. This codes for CASSLGLAGGEQFF.

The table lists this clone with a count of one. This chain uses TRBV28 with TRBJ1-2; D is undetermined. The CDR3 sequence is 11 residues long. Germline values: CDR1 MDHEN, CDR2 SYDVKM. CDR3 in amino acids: CASEGNYGYTF. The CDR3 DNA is TGTGCGTCGGAGGGAAACTATGGCTACACCTTC.

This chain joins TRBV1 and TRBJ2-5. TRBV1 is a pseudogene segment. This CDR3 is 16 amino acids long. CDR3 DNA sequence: TGCACCAGCAGCCCCTTAGCGGAGGGGGGTCAAGAGACCCAGTACTTC. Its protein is CTSSPLAEGGQETQYF.

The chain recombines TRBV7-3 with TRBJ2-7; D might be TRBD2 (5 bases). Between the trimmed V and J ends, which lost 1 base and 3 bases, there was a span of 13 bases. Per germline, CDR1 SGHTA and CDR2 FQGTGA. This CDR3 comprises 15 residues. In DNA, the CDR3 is TGTGCCAGCAGCTTAAGGCCTAGCTTAGACTACGAGCAGTACTTC. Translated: CASSLRPSLDYEQYF.

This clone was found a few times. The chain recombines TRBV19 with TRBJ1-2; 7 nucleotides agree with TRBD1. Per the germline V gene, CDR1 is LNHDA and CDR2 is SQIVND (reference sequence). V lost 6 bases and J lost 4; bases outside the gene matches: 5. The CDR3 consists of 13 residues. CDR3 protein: CASRDGQAYGYTF. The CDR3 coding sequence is TGTGCCAGTAGAGACGGACAGGCCTATGGCTACACCTTC.

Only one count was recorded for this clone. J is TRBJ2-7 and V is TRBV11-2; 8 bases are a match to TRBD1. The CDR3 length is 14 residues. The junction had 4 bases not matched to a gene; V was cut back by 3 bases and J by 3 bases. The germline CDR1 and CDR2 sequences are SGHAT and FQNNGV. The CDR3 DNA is TGTGCCAGCAGCTTTACAGGGGGTATCTACGAGCAGTACTTC. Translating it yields CASSFTGGIYEQYF. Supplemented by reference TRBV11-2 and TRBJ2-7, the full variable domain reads EAGVAQSPRYKIIEKRQSVAFWCNPISGHATLYWYQQILGQGPKLLIQFQNNGVVDDSQLPKDRFSAERLKGVDSTLKIQPAKLEDSAVYLCASSFTGGIYEQYFGPGTRLTVT.

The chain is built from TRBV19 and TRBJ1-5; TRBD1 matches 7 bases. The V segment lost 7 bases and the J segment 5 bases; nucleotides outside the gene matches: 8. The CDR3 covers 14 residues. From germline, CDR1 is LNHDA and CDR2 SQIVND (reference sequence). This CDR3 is CASIQTGFDQPQHF. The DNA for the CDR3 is TGTGCCAGTATACAGACAGGGTTCGATCAGCCCCAGCATTTT.

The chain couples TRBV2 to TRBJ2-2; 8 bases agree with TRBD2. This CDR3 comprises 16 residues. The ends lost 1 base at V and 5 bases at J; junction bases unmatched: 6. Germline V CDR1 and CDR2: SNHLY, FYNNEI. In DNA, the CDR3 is TGTGCCAGCAGTGAAGACGGGGGGGCGCTAACCGGGGAGCTGTTTTTT. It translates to CASSEDGGALTGELFF.

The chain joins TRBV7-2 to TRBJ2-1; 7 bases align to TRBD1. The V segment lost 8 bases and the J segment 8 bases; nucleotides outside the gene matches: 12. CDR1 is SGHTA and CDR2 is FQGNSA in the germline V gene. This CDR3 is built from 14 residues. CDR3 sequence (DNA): TGTGCCAGCGTCACAGGGGTAGGGGCCCATGAGCAGTTCTTC. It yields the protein CASVTGVGAHEQFF.